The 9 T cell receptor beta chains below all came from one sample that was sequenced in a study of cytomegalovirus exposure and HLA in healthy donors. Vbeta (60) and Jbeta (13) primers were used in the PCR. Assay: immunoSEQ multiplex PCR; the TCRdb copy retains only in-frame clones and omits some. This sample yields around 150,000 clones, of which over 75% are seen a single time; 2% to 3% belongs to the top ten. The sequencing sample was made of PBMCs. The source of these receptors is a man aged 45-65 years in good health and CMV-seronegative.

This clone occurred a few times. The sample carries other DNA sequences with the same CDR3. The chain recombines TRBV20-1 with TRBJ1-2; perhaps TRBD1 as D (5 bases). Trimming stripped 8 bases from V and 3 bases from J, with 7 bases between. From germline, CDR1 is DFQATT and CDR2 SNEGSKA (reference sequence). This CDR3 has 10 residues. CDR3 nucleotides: TGCAGTCAAGGGGACTATGGCTACACCTTC. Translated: CSQGDYGYTF.

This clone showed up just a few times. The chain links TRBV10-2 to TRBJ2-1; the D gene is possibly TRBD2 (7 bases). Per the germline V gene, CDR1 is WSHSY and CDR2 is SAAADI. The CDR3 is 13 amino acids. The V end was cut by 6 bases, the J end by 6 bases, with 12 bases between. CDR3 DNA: TGCGCCAGCAGGGGGGCGGGAGTCAATGAGCAGTTCTTC. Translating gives CASRGAGVNEQFF.

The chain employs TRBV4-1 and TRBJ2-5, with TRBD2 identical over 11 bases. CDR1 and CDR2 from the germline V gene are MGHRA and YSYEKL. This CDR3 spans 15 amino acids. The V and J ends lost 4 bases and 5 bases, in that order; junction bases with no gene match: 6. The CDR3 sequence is CASSPPSGGRETQYF. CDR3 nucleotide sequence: TGCGCCAGCAGCCCTCCTAGCGGGGGGCGGGAGACCCAGTACTTC.

CDR3: CASSPSAGGPSEQFF. Written as DNA, the CDR3 is TGTGCCAGCAGCCCGTCAGCGGGGGGGCCAAGTGAGCAGTTCTTC. The chain employs TRBV7-2 and TRBJ2-1; 10 bases line up with TRBD2. CDR1 SGHTA and CDR2 FQGNSA come from the germline V gene. The CDR3 sequence is 15 residues long. V lost 5 bases and J lost 9; bases outside the gene matches: 10.

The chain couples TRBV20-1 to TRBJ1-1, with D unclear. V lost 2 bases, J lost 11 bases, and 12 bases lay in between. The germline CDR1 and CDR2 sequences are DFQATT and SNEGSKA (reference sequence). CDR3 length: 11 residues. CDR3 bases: TGCAGTGCTAGATCCACTAGCGGGGCTTTCTTT. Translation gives CSARSTSGAFF.

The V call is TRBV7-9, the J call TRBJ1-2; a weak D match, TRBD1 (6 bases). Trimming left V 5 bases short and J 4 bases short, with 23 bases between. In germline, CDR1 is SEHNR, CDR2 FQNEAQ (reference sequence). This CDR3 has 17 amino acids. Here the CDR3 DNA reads TGTGCCAGCAGCCCCCCTCTAGGGGGGGTAATAAGCTATGGCTACACCTTC. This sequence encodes CASSPPLGGVISYGYTF. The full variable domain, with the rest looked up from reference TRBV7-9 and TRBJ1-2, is DTGVSQNPRHKITKRGQNVTFRCDPISEHNRLYWYRQTLGQGPEFLTYFQNEAQLEKSRLLSDRFSAERPKGSFSTLEIQRTEQGDSAMYLCASSPPLGGVISYGYTFGSGTRLTVV.

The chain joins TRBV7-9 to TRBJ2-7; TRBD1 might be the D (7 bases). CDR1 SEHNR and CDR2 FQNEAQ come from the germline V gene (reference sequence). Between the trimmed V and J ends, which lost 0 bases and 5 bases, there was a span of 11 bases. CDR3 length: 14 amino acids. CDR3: CASSLAEGADEQYF. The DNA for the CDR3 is TGTGCCAGCAGCTTAGCGGAGGGGGCGGACGAGCAGTACTTC.

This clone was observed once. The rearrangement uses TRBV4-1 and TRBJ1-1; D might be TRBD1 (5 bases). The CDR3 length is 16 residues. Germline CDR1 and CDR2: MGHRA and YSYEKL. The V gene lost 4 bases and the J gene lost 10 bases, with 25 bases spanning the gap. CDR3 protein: CASSRDSSGGIAGAFF. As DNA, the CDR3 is TGCGCCAGCAGCCGGGATTCTTCGGGGGGAATAGCGGGAGCTTTCTTT.

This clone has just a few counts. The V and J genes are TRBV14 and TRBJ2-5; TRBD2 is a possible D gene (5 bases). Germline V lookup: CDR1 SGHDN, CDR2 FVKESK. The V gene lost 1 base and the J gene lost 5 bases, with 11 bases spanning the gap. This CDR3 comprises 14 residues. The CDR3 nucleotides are TGTGCCAGCAGCCAAGTAGAGGGCTTCGAGACCCAGTACTTC. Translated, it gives CASSQVEGFETQYF.